Listed below are T cell receptor beta chains from one sample, sequenced in a study of patients and donors after allogeneic stem cell transplantation. TCRdb analysed the RT-PCR reads with MiXCR anew, one entry per CDR3 protein. Among about a million distinct CDR3 sequences listed, roughly 18% were seen once. What was sequenced was blood, either unsorted or a sorted T cell fraction (not recorded which). The source is a human donor who was either an allogeneic HSCT recipient or a stem cell or donor lymphocyte infusion donor (not recorded which). It is not recorded whose cells these are; they may come from a transplant donor. Each CDR3 is given with its conserved first and last residue. D genes are given only for firm matches. Only some rows state a clone size, as once, few, many or a class for expanded clones.

clone size: -
D gene: -
J gene: TRBJ1-1
V gene: TRBV19
CDR3 DNA: TGTGCCAGTAGTGTAAACACAGGGTTGACTGAAGCTTTCTTT
CDR3 protein: CASSVNTGLTEAFF

clone size: few
D gene: TRBD2
J gene: TRBJ2-3
V gene: TRBV4-3
CDR3 DNA: TGCGCCAGCAGCCAAGAGGGTAGCGGGGGGAGCGGCACAGATACGCAGTATTTT
CDR3 protein: CASSQEGSGGSGTDTQYF

clone size: -
D gene: -
J gene: TRBJ2-3
V gene: TRBV5-1
CDR3 DNA: TGCGCCAGCAGCTCAACTAGCAGTAGCACAGATACGCAGTATTTT
CDR3 protein: CASSSTSSSTDTQYF

clone size: many
D gene: -
J gene: TRBJ2-7
V gene: TRBV12-3/TRBV12-4
CDR3 DNA: TGTGCCAGCAGTCCATATGAAAGGGAGCAGTACTTC
CDR3 protein: CASSPYEREQYF

clone size: few
D gene: TRBD1
J gene: TRBJ1-1
V gene: TRBV10-3
CDR3 DNA: TGTGCCATCAGGCCGGGACAGGGAGGATTTGAAGCTTTCTTT
CDR3 protein: CAIRPGQGGFEAFF

clone size: few
D gene: -
J gene: TRBJ1-2
V gene: TRBV5-1
CDR3 DNA: TGCGCCAGCAGCTACGGTCAGAAAGGCTATGGCTACACCTTC
CDR3 protein: CASSYGQKGYGYTF

clone size: many
D gene: -
J gene: TRBJ1-1
V gene: TRBV12-3/TRBV12-4
CDR3 DNA: TGTGCCAGCAGTTTCTGGGGAGACACTGAAGCTTTCTTT
CDR3 protein: CASSFWGDTEAFF

clone size: few
D gene: -
J gene: TRBJ2-1
V gene: TRBV7-7
CDR3 DNA: TGTGCTAGCAGCCCGACTACTGGGGTGCATGAGCAGTTCTTC
CDR3 protein: CASSPTTGVHEQFF

clone size: -
D gene: -
J gene: TRBJ2-2
V gene: TRBV5-1
CDR3 DNA: TGCGCCAGCAGCGAGCTCAGAGGGACAAGGCGGGGCGGGGAGCTGTTTTTT
CDR3 protein: CASSELRGTRRGGELFF

clone size: -
D gene: -
J gene: TRBJ2-7
V gene: TRBV5-1
CDR3 DNA: TGCGCCAGCAGCCTCACAGGACAGCCAGCCTACGAGCAGTACTTC
CDR3 protein: CASSLTGQPAYEQYF

clone size: few
D gene: TRBD1
J gene: TRBJ2-7
V gene: TRBV20-1
CDR3 DNA: TGCAGTGCTATATCCGGACAGGGGTCCTACGAGCAGTACTTC
CDR3 protein: CSAISGQGSYEQYF

clone size: -
D gene: TRBD1
J gene: TRBJ2-7
V gene: TRBV5-1
CDR3 DNA: TGCGCCAGCAGCCGACCGGGACAGGCGCACCACGAGCAGTACTTC
CDR3 protein: CASSRPGQAHHEQYF

clone size: -
D gene: -
J gene: TRBJ2-3
V gene: TRBV2
CDR3 DNA: TGTGCCAGCAAGAACAGCAGGCTTGGAGATACGCAGTATTTT
CDR3 protein: CASKNSRLGDTQYF

clone size: many
D gene: -
J gene: TRBJ2-3
V gene: TRBV5-1
CDR3 DNA: TGCGCCAGCAGCCCGGGCGTAGATACGCAGTATTTT
CDR3 protein: CASSPGVDTQYF

clone size: -
D gene: -
J gene: TRBJ1-2
V gene: TRBV6-5
CDR3 DNA: TGTGCCAGCAGTTATGGAGGGATTAACTATGGCTACACCTTC
CDR3 protein: CASSYGGINYGYTF

clone size: -
D gene: TRBD1
J gene: TRBJ1-5
V gene: TRBV5-4
CDR3 DNA: TGTGCCAGCAGCTTCACAGGGGGTGATGGCAATCAGCCCCAGCATTTT
CDR3 protein: CASSFTGGDGNQPQHF

clone size: -
D gene: -
J gene: TRBJ1-1
V gene: TRBV3-1
CDR3 DNA: TGTGCCAGCAGCCACAGACGGGATGAAGCTTTCTTT
CDR3 protein: CASSHRRDEAFF

clone size: -
D gene: -
J gene: TRBJ2-3
V gene: TRBV12-3/TRBV12-4
CDR3 DNA: TGTGCCAGCAGTTTCAGAATGGGCACAGATACGCAGTATTTT
CDR3 protein: CASSFRMGTDTQYF

clone size: -
D gene: -
J gene: TRBJ2-1
V gene: TRBV6-1
CDR3 DNA: TGTGCCAGCAGTGAAGGTCTAGCGAGAGGTCCTGAGCAGTTCTTC
CDR3 protein: CASSEGLARGPEQFF

clone size: many
D gene: TRBD2
J gene: TRBJ2-7
V gene: TRBV7-9
CDR3 DNA: TGTGCCAGCAGCCGCCCTAGCGGGAGTTACGAGCAGTACTTC
CDR3 protein: CASSRPSGSYEQYF

clone size: few
D gene: -
J gene: TRBJ1-2
V gene: TRBV7-2
CDR3 DNA: TGTGCCAGCACCAGCCTCTATGGCTACACCTTC
CDR3 protein: CASTSLYGYTF

clone size: few
D gene: TRBD2
J gene: TRBJ2-1
V gene: TRBV5-1
CDR3 DNA: TGCGCCAGCAGCCCCATACCGGGACTAGCGTCCAATGAGCAGTTCTTC
CDR3 protein: CASSPIPGLASNEQFF

clone size: many
D gene: TRBD2
J gene: TRBJ2-7
V gene: TRBV12-3/TRBV12-4
CDR3 DNA: TGTGCCAGCAGTTCCCTAGCGGGGGTGTACGAGCAGTACTTC
CDR3 protein: CASSSLAGVYEQYF

clone size: -
D gene: -
J gene: TRBJ2-7
V gene: TRBV29-1
CDR3 DNA: TGCAGCGTTGTGGAGGGTCCCGAGCAGTACTTC
CDR3 protein: CSVVEGPEQYF

clone size: -
D gene: -
J gene: TRBJ1-2
V gene: TRBV29-1
CDR3 DNA: TGCAGCGCACCCGGAGGGTGGGAAGGCTACACCTTC
CDR3 protein: CSAPGGWEGYTF

clone size: few
D gene: -
J gene: TRBJ1-2
V gene: TRBV10-2
CDR3 DNA: TGCGCCAGCTTAGAGGATGGCTACACCTTC
CDR3 protein: CASLEDGYTF

clone size: few
D gene: -
J gene: TRBJ2-3
V gene: TRBV10-3
CDR3 DNA: TGTGCCATCAGTGGGGGGGATACGCAGTATTTT
CDR3 protein: CAISGGDTQYF

clone size: -
D gene: TRBD2
J gene: TRBJ2-1
V gene: TRBV6-2/TRBV6-3
CDR3 DNA: TGTGCCAGCAGTTCTAGCGGGCCAGGGGAGGATGAGCAGTTCTTC
CDR3 protein: CASSSSGPGEDEQFF

clone size: few
D gene: TRBD1
J gene: TRBJ1-2
V gene: TRBV29-1
CDR3 DNA: TGCAGCGTCCACGCGAGGACAGGGGATGGCTACACCTTC
CDR3 protein: CSVHARTGDGYTF

clone size: few
D gene: -
J gene: TRBJ2-7
V gene: TRBV7-8
CDR3 DNA: TGTGCCAGCAGCTTAGTTTGGCGGTCCTACGAGCAGTACTTC
CDR3 protein: CASSLVWRSYEQYF

clone size: -
D gene: TRBD2
J gene: TRBJ2-1
V gene: TRBV20-1
CDR3 DNA: TGCAGTGCTAGAGGACTAGCGGAAGAGCAGTTCTTC
CDR3 protein: CSARGLAEEQFF

clone size: -
D gene: TRBD1
J gene: TRBJ2-3
V gene: TRBV5-1
CDR3 DNA: TGCGCCAGCAGCCAGGGACAGGGAGACACAGATACGCAGTATTTT
CDR3 protein: CASSQGQGDTDTQYF

clone size: few
D gene: -
J gene: TRBJ2-2
V gene: TRBV5-1
CDR3 DNA: TGCGCCAGCAAGGTCGGCGGGGTGAACACCGGGGAGCTGTTTTTT
CDR3 protein: CASKVGGVNTGELFF

clone size: -
D gene: -
J gene: TRBJ2-2
V gene: TRBV7-9
CDR3 DNA: TGTGCCAGCAGAACCGGGGGGCATGGCACCGGGGAGCTGTTTTTT
CDR3 protein: CASRTGGHGTGELFF

clone size: -
D gene: TRBD1
J gene: TRBJ1-2
V gene: TRBV6-2/TRBV6-3
CDR3 DNA: TGTGCCAGCAGTTATGGACAGGGGACGACGGTCTATGGCTACACCTTC
CDR3 protein: CASSYGQGTTVYGYTF

clone size: -
D gene: -
J gene: TRBJ1-1
V gene: TRBV6-1
CDR3 DNA: TGTGCCAGCAGTGAAACAGCAGGGATGGACACTGAAGCTTTCTTT
CDR3 protein: CASSETAGMDTEAFF

clone size: many
D gene: -
J gene: TRBJ2-2
V gene: TRBV5-1
CDR3 DNA: TGCGCCAGCAGCTTGGTAGAGTCCGGGATCGGGGAGCTGTTTTTT
CDR3 protein: CASSLVESGIGELFF

clone size: -
D gene: -
J gene: TRBJ1-4
V gene: TRBV5-1
CDR3 DNA: TGCGCCAGCAGCCTGCGTGGCGGAACTAATGAAAAACTGTTTTTT
CDR3 protein: CASSLRGGTNEKLFF

clone size: few
D gene: -
J gene: TRBJ2-3
V gene: TRBV6-1
CDR3 DNA: TGTGCCAGCAGTCGCCAGGGGTTGGACGCAGATACGCAGTATTTT
CDR3 protein: CASSRQGLDADTQYF

clone size: -
D gene: -
J gene: TRBJ1-4
V gene: TRBV7-2
CDR3 DNA: TGTGCCAGCAGCTTATCCGGGACCCTTTATCGGGAAAAACTGTTTTTT
CDR3 protein: CASSLSGTLYREKLFF

clone size: -
D gene: TRBD2
J gene: TRBJ2-1
V gene: TRBV18
CDR3 DNA: TGTGCCAGCTCACCAACTAGCGCCCTGAACCACAATGAGCAGTTCTTC
CDR3 protein: CASSPTSALNHNEQFF

clone size: many
D gene: TRBD1
J gene: TRBJ1-2
V gene: TRBV7-9
CDR3 DNA: TGTGCCAGCAGCCGGGACAGCTATGGCTACACCTTC
CDR3 protein: CASSRDSYGYTF

clone size: many
D gene: -
J gene: TRBJ1-4
V gene: TRBV20-1
CDR3 DNA: TGCAGTGCTAGGGTCCGTTCGGGAGAAAAACTGTTTTTT
CDR3 protein: CSARVRSGEKLFF

clone size: few
D gene: -
J gene: TRBJ1-2
V gene: TRBV20-1
CDR3 DNA: TGCAGTGCTAGAGAAGGGACTTTAGATGGCTACACTTTC
CDR3 protein: CSAREGTLDGYTF

clone size: few
D gene: TRBD1
J gene: TRBJ2-7
V gene: TRBV5-6
CDR3 DNA: TGTGCCAGCAGTCGGGACAGGGTGGCTAACGAGCAGTACTTC
CDR3 protein: CASSRDRVANEQYF

clone size: -
D gene: -
J gene: TRBJ1-1
V gene: TRBV30
CDR3 DNA: TGTGCCTGGAGTCAGACTCATGGAGCTTTCTTT
CDR3 protein: CAWSQTHGAFF

clone size: few
D gene: TRBD1
J gene: TRBJ1-2
V gene: TRBV7-9
CDR3 DNA: TGTGCCAGCAGCGTGTTGGGGACAGGCTATGGCTACACCTTC
CDR3 protein: CASSVLGTGYGYTF

clone size: -
D gene: -
J gene: TRBJ2-5
V gene: TRBV2
CDR3 DNA: TGTGCCAGCAGGGTCCCGGAGACCCAGTACTTC
CDR3 protein: CASRVPETQYF

clone size: few
D gene: TRBD2
J gene: TRBJ2-1
V gene: TRBV20-1
CDR3 DNA: TGCAGTGCTGAAGGGACTAGCGGAAAATACAATGAGCAGTTCTTC
CDR3 protein: CSAEGTSGKYNEQFF

clone size: -
D gene: -
J gene: TRBJ1-1
V gene: TRBV3-1
CDR3 DNA: TGTGCCAGCAGCCATTCGGTAGGGAACACTGAAGCTTTCTTT
CDR3 protein: CASSHSVGNTEAFF